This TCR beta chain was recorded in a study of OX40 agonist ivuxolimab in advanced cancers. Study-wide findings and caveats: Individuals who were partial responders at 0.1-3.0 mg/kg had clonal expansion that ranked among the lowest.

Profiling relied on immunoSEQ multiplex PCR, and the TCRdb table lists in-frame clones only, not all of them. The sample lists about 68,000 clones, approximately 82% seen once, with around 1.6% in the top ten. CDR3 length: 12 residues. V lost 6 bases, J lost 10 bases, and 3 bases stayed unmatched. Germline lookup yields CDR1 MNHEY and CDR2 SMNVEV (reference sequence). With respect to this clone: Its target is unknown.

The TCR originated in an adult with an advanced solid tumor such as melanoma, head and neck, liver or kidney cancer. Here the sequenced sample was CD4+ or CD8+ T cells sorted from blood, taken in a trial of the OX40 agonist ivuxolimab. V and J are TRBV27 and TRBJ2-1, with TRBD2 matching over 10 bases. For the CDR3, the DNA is TGTGCCAGCAGAGATAGCGGGAGGGAGCAGTTCTTC. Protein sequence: CASRDSGREQFF.